The present T cell receptor (beta chain) was sequenced within a study of human T cells and chemical hapten exposure. Looking at the study overall: Enrolled patients were predominantly female and had alopecia areata, totalis or universalis. Study-level results: DPC sensitization produced no change in TCRs with frequency above 1 in 1000.

Unmatched junction bases numbered 5, after V lost 0 bases and J lost 7 bases. This CDR3 is built from 14 residues. In germline, CDR1 is MNHEY, CDR2 SVGEGT. Sample time point: pre-sensitization, week 0. The treatment denotes: therapeutic diphenylcyclopropenone sensitization with weekly scalp DPC. TCRdb independently ran MiXCR on the RACE reads; one entry per CDR3 protein. Of around 380,000 distinct CDR3 sequences detected, 4.5% to 5.5% appear once; the ten largest clones hold about 8.2%. This clonotype appeared a few times. Its antigen is undetermined. This TCR came from a woman under 30 with alopecia areata. Some clones in this sample may be carry-over from other donors' samples. This sequence joins TRBV6-2 or TRBV6-3 and TRBJ2-7; 8 bases align to TRBD1. The sample in question was whole blood, obtained in connection with sensitization to the hapten diphenylcyclopropenone (DPC). In DNA, the CDR3 is TGTGCCAGCAGTTACTCGTGGCAGGGGGCGGAGCAGTACTTC. This translates into CASSYSWQGAEQYF.